The 17 T cell receptor beta chains listed next were all sequenced from one sample in a study of breast tumors, draining lymph nodes, adjacent tissues. TCRdb analysed the multiplex PCR reads with MiXCR anew, one entry per CDR3 protein. The sample contains roughly 120,000 distinct CDR3 sequences, 20% of which appear only once. Samples came from axillary lymph nodes draining the breast cancer. Sequenced sample: axillary lymph node tissue. All receptors derive from a female donor with breast cancer. Some clones in this sample may be carry-over from other donors' samples.

This clonotype was observed many times. This chain joins TRBV20-1 and TRBJ1-4; 9 nucleotides align to TRBD1. V lost 7 bases and J lost 0; bases outside the gene matches: 6. The germline V gene encodes CDR1 DFQATT and CDR2 SNEGSKA (reference sequence). The CDR3 is made up of 15 amino acids. The DNA of the CDR3 is TGCAGTGGGGTCACAGGGGGCGCAACTAATGAAAAACTGTTTTTT. This codes for CSGVTGGATNEKLFF.

This clonotype was seen at least ten times. CDR3 bases: TGCGCCAGCAGCCAAGATGGGTACAGGGGGAACTATGGCTACACCTTC. Its translation is CASSQDGYRGNYGYTF. This chain connects TRBV4-1 to TRBJ1-2; the match to TRBD1 covers 8 bases. Germline loops: CDR1 MGHRA, CDR2 YSYEKL. V was clipped by 0 bases and J by 2 bases; unmatched bases: 5. The CDR3 is 16 amino acids.

This clonotype was recorded at least ten times. Sequence at one end of the junction differs from germline and may be a read error. The chain combines TRBV20-1 with TRBJ2-3, with 10 nucleotides matching TRBD2. The CDR3 runs 16 residues. Per germline, CDR1 DFQATT and CDR2 SNEGSKA (reference sequence). CDR3 residues: CNASNRLAGDTDTQYF. In DNA form, the CDR3 reads TGCAATGCTTCAAACCGACTAGCGGGCGACACAGATACGCAGTATTTT.

This clonotype occurred a few times. The chain carries TRBV30 and TRBJ1-2; D is possibly TRBD1 (5 bases). V was shortened by 5 bases and J by 2 bases, with 18 bases between the two germline ends. The CDR3 covers 15 residues. Germline V lookup: CDR1 GTSNPN, CDR2 SVGIG (reference sequence). CDR3 in DNA: TGTGCCTGGTCCGACAGAAGATCGATGAACTATGGCTACACCTTC. Translating gives CAWSDRRSMNYGYTF. The whole variable domain, filled in from reference TRBV30 and TRBJ1-2, reads SQTIHQWPATLVQPVGSPLSLECTVEGTSNPNLYWYRQAAGRGLQLLFYSVGIGQISSEVPQNLSASRPQDRQFILSSKKLLLSDSGFYLCAWSDRRSMNYGYTFGSGTRLTVV.

This clonotype was seen at least ten times. The V gene is TRBV19, the J gene TRBJ1-5, with unresolved D. The V gene's germline CDR1 is LNHDA and CDR2 SQIVND (reference sequence). This CDR3 is 13 amino acids long. Trimming removed 3 bases from V and 4 bases from J, with 7 bases in between. The CDR3 sequence is CASSIIVNQPQHF. The CDR3 nucleotides read TGTGCCAGTAGTATCATAGTAAATCAGCCCCAGCATTTT. The whole variable domain, filled in from reference TRBV19 and TRBJ1-5, reads DGGITQSPKYLFRKEGQNVTLSCEQNLNHDAMYWYRQDPGQGLRLIYYSQIVNDFQKGDIAEGYSVSREKKESFPLTVTSAQKNPTAFYLCASSIIVNQPQHFGDGTRLSIL.

The table lists this clonotype with many counts. V and J are TRBV20-1 and TRBJ2-5; 8 nucleotides line up with TRBD2. Germline trimming cut 6 bases from V and 4 bases from J; bases unmatched to any gene: 7. The CDR3 has 13 residues. Germline V gene sequence: CDR1 DFQATT, CDR2 SNEGSKA (reference sequence). CDR3 DNA: TGCAGTGCCACCGGGACTAGGTTAGAGACCCAGTACTTC. Protein product: CSATGTRLETQYF.

This clonotype was recorded a few times. This chain links TRBV28 with TRBJ2-5; D remains unclear. Germline CDR1 reads MDHEN; CDR2 reads SYDVKM. The CDR3 spans 13 residues. Deletions cut 4 bases from V and 7 bases from J, with 13 bases between. The CDR3 region is CASSSPPPGTQYF. The DNA of the CDR3 is TGTGCCAGCAGTTCCCCCCCCCCGGGGACCCAGTACTTC.

This clonotype was detected many times. This chain joins TRBV15 and TRBJ2-3; D gene uncertain. Between the trimmed V and J ends, which lost 2 bases and 0 bases, there was a span of 6 bases. The CDR3 is made up of 14 amino acids. Per the germline V gene, CDR1 is LNHNV and CDR2 is YYDKDF (reference sequence). CDR3 sequence reads: CATSRSRSTDTQYF. The CDR3 DNA reads TGTGCCACCAGCAGATCCCGGAGCACAGATACGCAGTATTTT.

This clonotype was counted many times. This chain joins TRBV5-1 and TRBJ2-5; D may be TRBD2 (5 bases). V gave up 0 bases and J gave up 4 bases, with 10 bases separating them. The CDR3 runs to 14 residues. The germline CDR1 and CDR2 sequences are SGHRS and YFSETQ. The CDR3 sequence is CASSLEEARETQYF. The CDR3 DNA reads as TGCGCCAGCAGCTTGGAGGAGGCCCGAGAGACCCAGTACTTC.

This clonotype was found many times. This rearrangement joins TRBV19 to TRBJ1-2, with no clear D. This CDR3 comprises 12 residues. V dropped 2 bases and J dropped 7 bases, with 8 bases sitting between them. Per the germline V gene, CDR1 is LNHDA and CDR2 is SQIVND (reference sequence). The DNA of the CDR3 is TGTGCCAGTAGTATAAGGTTCTTTGGCTACACCTTC. Translated: CASSIRFFGYTF.

This clonotype was observed many times. The V gene is TRBV9, the J gene TRBJ2-3; 7 nucleotides match TRBD1. The trim removed 3 bases at V and 2 bases at J, leaving 6 bases unmatched. The CDR3 loop spans 15 amino acids. Germline V lookup: CDR1 SGDLS, CDR2 YYNGEE. The CDR3 sequence is CASSALQGSTDTQYF. DNA of the CDR3: TGTGCCAGCAGCGCACTACAGGGGTCCACAGATACGCAGTATTTT. Combining the CDR3 with reference TRBV9 and TRBJ2-3 gives the whole variable domain DSGVTQTPKHLITATGQRVTLRCSPRSGDLSVYWYQQSLDQGLQFLIQYYNGEERAKGNILERFSAQQFPDLHSELNLSSLELGDSALYFCASSALQGSTDTQYFGPGTRLTVL.

This clonotype was seen many times. The genes are TRBV2 and TRBJ2-5; possibly TRBD1 or TRBD2 for D (5 bases each). Germline CDR1 is SNHLY and CDR2 is FYNNEI. V lost 1 base to trimming and J lost 0 bases, with 18 bases between them. The CDR3 is made up of 18 amino acids. The CDR3 region is CASSEEGFPGRNQETQYF. DNA for the CDR3: TGTGCCAGCAGTGAAGAAGGTTTCCCGGGACGCAACCAAGAGACCCAGTACTTC. Using reference TRBV2 and TRBJ2-5 for the parts outside the CDR3, the full variable domain is EPEVTQTPSHQVTQMGQEVILRCVPISNHLYFYWYRQILGQKVEFLVSFYNNEISEKSEIFDDQFSVERPDGSNFTLKIRSTKLEDSAMYFCASSEEGFPGRNQETQYFGPGTRLLVL.

The chain carries TRBV2 and TRBJ1-1, with 9 bases lining up with TRBD1. CDR3 length: 14 residues. Unmatched junction bases numbered 7, after V lost 4 bases and J lost 7 bases. CDR1 is SNHLY, CDR2 FYNNEI, per germline. The CDR3 protein is CASSGDRAFSEAFF. CDR3 in DNA: TGTGCCAGCAGTGGGGACAGGGCGTTTAGTGAAGCTTTCTTT.

This clonotype showed up many times. The CDR3 here is CASSDNRQTWGYGYTF. DNA of the CDR3: TGTGCCAGCAGTGATAACAGGCAAACCTGGGGTTATGGCTACACCTTC. The rearrangement uses TRBV6-1 and TRBJ1-2; TRBD1 might be the D (5 bases). Trimming took 3 bases from V and 5 from J, leaving 19 bases between them. The CDR3 spans 16 residues. Germline V CDR1 and CDR2: MNHNS, SASEGT.

This clonotype has only a few counts. This rearrangement joins TRBV27 to TRBJ2-2; 10 nucleotides agree with TRBD2. Per germline, CDR1 MNHEY and CDR2 SMNVEV (reference sequence). Germline trimming cut 0 bases from V and 5 bases from J; bases unmatched to any gene: 12. This CDR3 is built from 19 residues. The CDR3 sequence: CASSLSRPSVAGGTGELFF. CDR3 bases: TGTGCCAGCAGTTTATCCCGGCCCTCGGTAGCGGGAGGTACCGGGGAGCTGTTTTTT.

About this clonotype: A junction end diverges from the germline sequence, so it may reflect a read error. The V gene is TRBV5-4, the J gene TRBJ1-3; TRBD1 aligns across 7 bases. The germline V gene has CDR1 SGHNT and CDR2 YYREEE (reference sequence). The CDR3 length is 14 residues. CDR3 protein: CAGSTRQGGNTIYF. For the CDR3, the DNA is TGTGCCGGCAGCACCCGACAGGGAGGTAACACCATATATTTT. Supplemented by reference TRBV5-4 and TRBJ1-3, the full variable domain reads ETGVTQSPTHLIKTRGQQVTLRCSSQSGHNTVSWYQQALGQGPQFIFQYYREEENGRGNFPPRFSGLQFPNYSSELNVNALELDDSALYLCAGSTRQGGNTIYFGEGSWLTVV.

The V gene is TRBV6-1, the J gene TRBJ2-2; 8 bases are a match to TRBD2. This CDR3 comprises 15 residues. Trimming cost V 5 bases and J 6 bases; bases outside gene matches: 8. CDR1 and CDR2 (germline): MNHNS, SASEGT. The CDR3 region is CASSRGTSEPGELFF. As DNA, the CDR3 is TGTGCCAGCAGTCGCGGGACTAGTGAACCCGGGGAGCTGTTTTTT.